This TCR beta chain emerged from a study of cytomegalovirus exposure and HLA in healthy donors (TCRdb year 2017). Concerning the study at large: According to an earlier analysis of 450 to 650 of the donors, about 179 million T cells yielded some 120 million unique TCR beta sequences and about 300 Gb of sequence data. An early release that covered some 630 HLA-typed donors contained approximately 300 gigabases of sequencing data and 65 million to 100 million unique TCR sequences. The genetic ancestry cluster associated with self-reported Caucasian donors included over 80% of the 300 to 450 genotyped donors. The study aimed to test whether cataloging public T cell receptors could reveal signatures of past pathogen exposure. Using immunosequencing, the study profiled T cell repertoires from approximately 700 subjects and related those repertoires to cytomegalovirus serostatus. Along with the approximately 700-subject first cohort, a separate validation cohort of over a hundred different subjects was used. To predict cytomegalovirus infection status, the study combined high-throughput TCR immunosequencing, statistical association of individual TCRs with disease status, and machine learning. A later analysis re-examined previously published TCR beta repertoires from about 670 donors and added high-resolution HLA genotyping to investigate patterns of TCR occurrence. Rather than using new phenotypic data, the later analysis identified candidate immune exposures from TCR beta sequences and from how often those sequences occurred across donors. To decide whether each TCR beta V gene segment behaved as functional or pseudogenic, an earlier analysis of fewer than 750 of the donors relied on high-throughput TCR beta sequencing. Donor age, sex, ethnicity and CMV serostatus were collected together with the repertoire data. A later genetic analysis took genome-wide SNP genotypes for about 60% of the roughly 670 donors and used that subset as a discovery cohort. All discovery cohort repertoires had been generated on a single sequencing platform. HLA typing covered class I and class II loci at four-digit resolution. Typing coverage differed by locus: A, B, C, DRB1 and DQB1 were typed in roughly 629-630 donors, DQA1 in 522, DPA1 in approximately 610, and DPB1 in just under 490. Several DR-DQ haplotypes were treated as single units for association and clustering because of strong linkage in the cohort. On average, roughly 240,000 unique TCR beta nucleotide sequences were sequenced per donor among some 430 genotyped donors of the cohort, with roughly 20% of those sequences being non-productive.

To prepare the library, the immunoSEQ multiplex PCR assay was applied. For the multiplex PCR, a mixture combining 60 forward primers for TCR Vbeta segments and 13 reverse primers for TCR Jbeta segments was used. The CDR3 region of rearranged TCR beta genes was amplified from genomic DNA with a multiplex PCR assay. Amplified TCR beta libraries were sequenced as 87-base-pair reads on the Illumina HiSeq System. Turning to the authors' computational methods: Across the 640 or so repertoires, a later analysis counted roughly 77 million unique TCR beta chains, approximately 12 million of which were shared by at least two donors. A nearest-neighbor algorithm error-corrected the raw reads and collapsed the reads into unique sequences, merging closely related sequences to remove PCR and sequencing errors. V, D and J gene segments were assigned by aligning CDR3 sequences to IMGT reference sequences. For a sequence to be retained, a match of at least six nucleotides to both a V gene segment and a J gene segment was required. Rearrangements were called productive when the CDR3 lacked stop codons and stayed in frame with V and J; all others were non-productive. CDR3 was defined by IMGT convention, running from the second conserved V-encoded cysteine to the conserved J-encoded phenylalanine. Sequences without an unambiguous match to a single V gene segment were excluded from the earlier analysis of approximately 600 of the donors. In an earlier analysis of approximately 590 of the donors, V segments were called functional above 56.7% productive rearrangements and were called segregating when the between-donor standard deviation exceeded 5%. To diagnose cytomegalovirus status from the catalog of TCR beta chain sequences, a statistical classification framework was built. In a later analysis, TCR nucleotide sequences were compared against IMGT/GENE-DB human TR gene sequences so that V and J genes could be assigned. In a later analysis, CDR3 sequences and most-parsimonious VDJ recombination scenarios were assigned using the TCRdist pipeline. In a later analysis, each TCR beta chain was defined by its CDR3 amino acid sequence together with its V-gene family, and reads without a unique V-gene family were excluded. A later analysis removed 500 to 650 highly shared, low-generation-probability nucleotide sequences to deal with suspected cross-contamination and a sequencing artifact. For each public chain, a later analysis derived a clonal expansion index from normalized ranks of inferred template counts within each repertoire. In a later analysis, generation probabilities were computed using a VDJ recombination model fitted to out-of-frame rearrangements, and the results were checked against IGoR. In a later analysis, TCR-TCR, TCR-HLA and TCR-CMV co-occurrence was scored with hypergeometric tests, and a repertoire-size bias correction was applied to TCR pairs. False discovery rates were estimated in a later analysis by permuting HLA or CMV assignments 20 times. A later analysis grouped co-occurring TCRs with DBSCAN, adding TCRdist sequence similarity when clustering within HLA-allele-positive subsets. Repertoires with fewer than 30,000 or more than 120,000 public chains, plus five repertoires with anomalous nucleotide sharing, were excluded from co-occurrence clustering. In its TCRdb copy, this immuneACCESS table keeps in-frame sequences only and misses some clones. Where compared with another copy, unresolved V genes explain less than half of these, and the others have no known cause. The V and J calls and clone size come from that table; D and trimming were worked out from the DNA. For this sample the table gives about 130,000 clones, of which 60% to 80% were detected only once. Jointly, the top ten make up roughly 4% of the sample.

Broad study findings and their caveats: According to the authors, the approach could potentially be generalized to other disease states and immunological phenotypes. In a later analysis, HLA-associated TCR beta chains were found to be more clonally expanded and to have lower generation probabilities than equally common non-associated chains. A later analysis found that TCR association rates varied across HLA loci, with DRB1 alleles showing the most associated TCRs and HLA-C alleles the fewest. In a later genetic analysis, a missense DCLRE1C variant was associated with V-gene and J-gene trimming of TCR beta chains, and the association was replicated in an independent cohort. Broadly in line with IMGT annotations, most TCR beta V segments showed up in productive rearrangements about 90% or about 30% of the time in an earlier analysis of several hundred of the donors. The cohort was sequenced for TCR beta chains only, and without alpha or paired-chain data the features that could be detected were limited. A further reported finding was that TCR beta sequences accurately predicted the HLA-A and HLA-B alleles for most subjects in the first cohort. Sequencing depth was assumed to be roughly uniform across donors in the presence/absence analyses, though that assumption may not hold. Most TCR sequences were seen in very few donors, while some public TCRs were found in many individuals. The earlier analysis of approximately 540 of the donors excluded approximately 15 rarely observed V segments, including chromosome 9 orphons, because counts were too low. The study listed approximately 160 TCR beta chains as associated with cytomegalovirus. Some IMGT-functional V segments, including TRBV6-2 and TRBV6-3, could not be told apart with the 87-base-pair reads, so those segments were excluded. Most CMV-associated TCR beta chains appeared to be HLA-restricted in a later analysis, and the HLA associations seemed to be driven largely by CMV exposure. Correlated functional status among segregating V segments might be attributable to linkage disequilibrium, but an unknown experimental factor could not be ruled out. Strong co-occurrence of HLA alleles, especially DR and DQ, made assigning TCR associations to individual alleles difficult. Specific HLA alleles were associated with about 17,000 TCR beta sequences at a false discovery rate of 0.05 in a later analysis. Several of the top co-occurrence clusters appeared to be linked to parvovirus B19, influenza, CMV and Epstein-Barr virus, according to a later analysis. Three of the identified cytomegalovirus-associated TCR beta chains were confirmed in vitro to be specific for cytomegalovirus antigens. The classifier was reported to diagnose cytomegalovirus status with high specificity and sensitivity in both the original and validation cohorts. Because HLA typing was missing for some donors at each locus, association tests included only the typed subset. Compared with the approximately 600-donor mean, donors in an Asian-associated ancestry cluster had fewer N-insertions in productive TCRs, according to a later genetic analysis. For the cohort, immune exposure information was limited to CMV serostatus. A cluster of highly shared sequence variants was judged likely to be a technical artifact of the sequencing pipeline.

In total, 500 to 700 healthy bone marrow donors made up the cohort. Cohort members were all nominally healthy when sampled, although unrecorded immune exposures were likely present. The donor was CMV seropositive and belonged to the group of a few hundred seropositive cohort members. A peripheral blood sample was collected from each donor, and TCR beta sequencing was performed on peripheral blood mononuclear cells. The Qiagen DNeasy Blood Extraction Kit was used to extract genomic DNA from the blood cell samples. As concerns this clone: What antigen it recognizes has not been identified. No clone much larger than this one lies a single base away; base qualities are absent.

Compared with germline, V lacks 0 bases and J lacks 9 bases; bases without a gene match: 13. The CDR3, cysteine through phenylalanine, is 18 amino acids long. The retained sequence is limited to the CDR3, 54 bases, with the frame set at the first base. CDR1 and CDR2 are drawn from the germline V gene: SGHRS, YFSETQ. The rearranged segments are TRBV5-1 and TRBJ1-6, with 9 central nucleotides matching TRBD1. Sequenced input: PBMCs. This TCR was sampled from a man aged 45-65 years in good health and CMV-seropositive. The CDR3 here reads CASSLDPPGQGAGSPLHF. The DNA sequence is as follows: TGCGCCAGCAGCTTGGACCCACCGGGACAGGGAGCGGGTTCACCCCTCCACTTT. Reference TRBV5-1 and TRBJ1-6 genes cover what lies past the CDR3, so the full variable domain is KAGVTQTPRYLIKTRGQQVTLSCSPISGHRSVSWYQQTPGQGLQFLFEYFSETQRNKGNFPGRFSGRQFSNSRSEMNVSTLELGDSALYLCASSLDPPGQGAGSPLHFGNGTRLTVT.